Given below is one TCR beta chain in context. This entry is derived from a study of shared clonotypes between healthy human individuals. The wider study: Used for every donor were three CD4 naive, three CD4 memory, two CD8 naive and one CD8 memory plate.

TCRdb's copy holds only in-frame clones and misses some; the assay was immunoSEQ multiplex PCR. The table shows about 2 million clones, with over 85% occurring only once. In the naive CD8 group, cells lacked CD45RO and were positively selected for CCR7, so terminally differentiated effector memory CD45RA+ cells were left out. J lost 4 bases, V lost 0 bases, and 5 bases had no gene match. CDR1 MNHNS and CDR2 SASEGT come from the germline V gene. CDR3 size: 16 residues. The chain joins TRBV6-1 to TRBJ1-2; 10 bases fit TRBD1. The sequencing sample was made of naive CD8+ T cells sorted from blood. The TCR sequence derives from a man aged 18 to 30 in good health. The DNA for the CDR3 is TGTGCCAGCAGTGAAGCGGGGGGACAGGGGTTCTATGGCTACACCTTC. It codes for CASSEAGGQGFYGYTF.